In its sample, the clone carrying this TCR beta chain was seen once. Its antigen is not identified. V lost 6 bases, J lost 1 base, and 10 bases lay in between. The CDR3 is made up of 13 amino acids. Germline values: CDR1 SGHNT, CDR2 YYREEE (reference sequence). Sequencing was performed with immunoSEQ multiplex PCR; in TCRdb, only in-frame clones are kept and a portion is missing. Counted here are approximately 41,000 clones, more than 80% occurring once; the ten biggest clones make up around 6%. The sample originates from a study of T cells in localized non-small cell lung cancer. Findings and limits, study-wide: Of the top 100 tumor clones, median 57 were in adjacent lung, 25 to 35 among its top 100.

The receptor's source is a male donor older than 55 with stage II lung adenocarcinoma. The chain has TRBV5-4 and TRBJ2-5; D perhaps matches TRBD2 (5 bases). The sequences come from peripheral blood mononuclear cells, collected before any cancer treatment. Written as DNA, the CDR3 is TGTGCCAGCACCACACGGGGCCAAGAGACCCAGTACTTC. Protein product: CASTTRGQETQYF. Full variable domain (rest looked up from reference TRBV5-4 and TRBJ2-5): ETGVTQSPTHLIKTRGQQVTLRCSSQSGHNTVSWYQQALGQGPQFIFQYYREEENGRGNFPPRFSGLQFPNYSSELNVNALELDDSALYLCASTTRGQETQYFGPGTRLLVL.